Below, 26 T cell receptor beta chains from the same sample are listed, as sequenced in a study of response to subunit inactivated influenza vaccine. TCRdb reanalysed the RT-PCR reads using MiXCR and keeps one entry per CDR3 protein. The sample lists around 540,000 distinct CDR3 sequences, 12% occurring once. The specimen was PBMCs from blood, collected on the day of vaccination. The source of these receptors is a man aged 45-65 years who received an inactivated influenza vaccine.

This clonotype was recorded at least ten times. The rearrangement links TRBV7-6 to TRBJ1-3; D unclear. Germline CDR1 and CDR2: SGHVS and FNYEAQ. The V and J ends lost 5 bases and 0 bases respectively, with 8 bases between them. The CDR3 loop spans 14 amino acids. The CDR3 protein is CASSLHGSGNTIYF. Written as DNA, the CDR3 is TGTGCCAGCAGCCTCCATGGCTCTGGAAACACCATATATTTT.

This clonotype was counted many times. The V gene is TRBV27, the J gene TRBJ2-1, with D possibly being TRBD1 or TRBD2 (5 bases each). The V end was cut by 3 bases, the J end by 8 bases, with 5 bases between. The CDR3 is 11 amino acids. Germline V gene data show CDR1 as MNHEY and CDR2 as SMNVEV (reference sequence). The CDR3 region is CASSLGDEQFF. The CDR3 coding sequence is TGTGCCAGCAGTTTGGGGGATGAGCAGTTCTTC.

This clonotype was seen a handful of times. The CDR3 region is CASSHRTSGDTQYF. The CDR3 DNA sequence: TGTGCCAGCAGCCACAGGACTAGCGGGGATACGCAGTATTTT. The chain is built from TRBV6-1 and TRBJ2-3; 11 bases align to TRBD2. The CDR3 runs 14 residues. V dropped 6 bases and J dropped 6; count of bases not matched to a gene: 5. CDR1 is MNHNS and CDR2 is SASEGT in the germline V gene.

The chain links TRBV6-1 to TRBJ1-2; 7 bases agree with TRBD1. From germline, CDR1 is MNHNS and CDR2 SASEGT. The length of the CDR3 is 14 residues. V dropped 1 base and J dropped 4; count of bases not matched to a gene: 3. The CDR3 DNA sequence: TGTGCCAGCAGTGAAGGGACAGGCGTCTATGGCTACACCTTC. Residues: CASSEGTGVYGYTF.

This CDR3 is CASSLQGSGYEQYF. The CDR3 DNA follows: TGTGCCAGCAGTTTGCAGGGGTCTGGGTACGAGCAGTACTTC. This sequence joins TRBV12-3 or TRBV12-4 and TRBJ2-7; TRBD1 is a possible D gene (6 bases). This CDR3 is built from 14 residues. The germline V and J ends were trimmed by 3 bases and 4 bases, with 13 bases remaining between them.

This rearrangement joins TRBV28 to TRBJ2-5; TRBD2 aligns across 8 bases. The germline V gene encodes CDR1 MDHEN and CDR2 SYDVKM. Losses at the gene ends were 3 bases for V and 5 bases for J; bases not matched to a gene: 11. This CDR3 has 16 amino acids. Here the CDR3 reads CASSLTRAGASETQYF. CDR3 nucleotide sequence: TGTGCCAGCAGTTTGACGAGAGCGGGGGCGAGTGAGACCCAGTACTTC.

CDR3 DNA: TGTGCCAGCACCGCTTTGGGGGTCTTAAACGAGCAGTACTTC. Its protein is CASTALGVLNEQYF. The chain recombines TRBV27 with TRBJ2-7; D is perhaps TRBD1 or TRBD2 (5 bases each). The CDR3 is made up of 14 amino acids. CDR1 is MNHEY and CDR2 is SMNVEV in the germline V gene (reference sequence). Trimming removed 7 bases from V and 5 bases from J, with 18 bases in between.

This clonotype was observed a handful of times. The J gene is TRBJ2-7, the V gene TRBV5-1; perhaps TRBD1 as D (5 bases). V dropped 3 bases and J dropped 2 bases, with 15 bases sitting between them. Germline lookup yields CDR1 SGHRS and CDR2 YFSETQ. This CDR3 is 15 amino acids long. As DNA, the CDR3 is TGCGCCAGCAGCTACCATAACAGGTTTCCCTACGAGCAGTACTTC. This gives the protein CASSYHNRFPYEQYF.

This chain joins TRBV4-2 and TRBJ1-4; TRBD1 matches at 12 bases. This CDR3 has 15 amino acids. V dropped 5 bases and J dropped 7; count of bases not matched to a gene: 5. Germline assignment: CDR1 LGHNA and CDR2 YNFKEQ. The CDR3 here is CASSKGQGAGEKLFF. In DNA, the CDR3 is TGTGCCAGCAGCAAGGGACAGGGGGCCGGTGAAAAACTGTTTTTT.

This sequence joins TRBV28 and TRBJ2-7, with 7 bases lining up with TRBD2. CDR1 is MDHEN, CDR2 SYDVKM, per germline. The CDR3 runs 12 residues. Trimming at V came to 11 bases and at J to 3 bases, leaving 7 bases not matched to a gene. The CDR3 sequence is CAVTGRGYEQYF. Written as DNA, the CDR3 is TGTGCCGTAACGGGGAGGGGCTACGAGCAGTACTTC. The whole variable domain, remainder taken from reference TRBV28 and TRBJ2-7, is DVKVTQSSRYLVKRTGEKVFLECVQDMDHENMFWYRQDPGLGLRLIYFSYDVKMKEKGDIPEGYSVSREKKERFSLILESASTNQTSMYLCAVTGRGYEQYFGPGTRLTVT.

Comment on this clonotype: It is likely a read error, because the conserved phenylalanine at the end of the CDR3 is missing. CDR3 residues: CASSREVASYNEQFL. As DNA, the CDR3 is TGTGCCAGCAGTCGGGAGGTTGCCTCCTACAATGAGCAGTTCTTG. V and J are TRBV7-2 and TRBJ2-1; 7 bases fit TRBD2. The germline CDR1 and CDR2 sequences are SGHTA and FQGNSA. V trimming: 6 bases; J trimming: 0 bases; junction bases outside the gene matches: 5. The CDR3 spans 15 residues.

CDR3 in amino acids: CSVGTGADTGELFF. CDR3 nucleotides: TGCAGCGTTGGGACCGGGGCGGACACCGGGGAGCTGTTTTTT. The V and J genes are TRBV29-1 and TRBJ2-2, with D perhaps assigned TRBD1 or TRBD2 (5 bases each). Between the trimmed V and J ends, which lost 4 bases and 3 bases, there was a span of 12 bases. The length of the CDR3 is 14 residues. The germline gives CDR1 SQVTM, CDR2 ANQGSEA.

This clonotype was recorded many times. The chain couples TRBV12-3 or TRBV12-4 to TRBJ2-2, with TRBD2 identical over 7 bases. The V gene end was trimmed by 5 bases and the J gene end by 2 bases; junction bases not matched to a gene: 5. The CDR3 is 15 residues long. The CDR3, as DNA: TGTGCCAGCAGTCGGGGGGACCTTAACACCGGGGAGCTGTTTTTT. As protein: CASSRGDLNTGELFF.

This clonotype was picked up a small number of times. V usage is TRBV7-2 and J usage is TRBJ1-5; tentatively, D is TRBD1 (5 bases). The CDR3 runs 15 residues. The V end lost 5 bases, the J end lost 4 bases, and 15 bases lay between the germline ends. CDR1 is SGHTA, CDR2 FQGNSA, per germline. CDR3 sequence (DNA): TGTGCCAGCAGCGCCAACCCCGGGGGAAATCAGCCCCAGCATTTT. Protein: CASSANPGGNQPQHF.

Regarding this clonotype: The junction does not match germline at one end; this may be a read error. The CDR3 protein is CASSTQSTGDYSEQFF. The CDR3 nucleotides read TGTGCCAGCAGTACGCAATCGACAGGAGATTACAGTGAGCAGTTCTTC. This rearrangement joins TRBV28 to TRBJ2-1, with a possible D match to TRBD1 (6 bases). The CDR3 totals 16 residues. Germline CDR1 and CDR2: MDHEN and SYDVKM.

In its sample, this clonotype was seen a few times. J is TRBJ2-6 and V is TRBV6-5, with 8 bases lining up with TRBD1. Germline V CDR1 and CDR2: MNHEY, SVGAGI. V shed 0 bases, J shed 0 bases, and the junction held 7 bases outside the gene matches. This CDR3 comprises 19 residues. The CDR3 sequence: CASSYSGQVFSSGANVLTF. CDR3 DNA sequence: TGTGCCAGCAGTTACTCGGGACAGGTTTTTAGCTCTGGGGCCAACGTCCTGACTTTC.

The chain uses TRBV29-1 and TRBJ2-7; D is ambiguous. Germline V gene data show CDR1 as SQVTM and CDR2 as ANQGSEA. The CDR3 has 13 amino acids. The ends were cut back, 1 base at V and 2 bases at J, with 9 bases in the middle. The CDR3 is CSVEGRIPYEQYF. CDR3 in DNA: TGCAGCGTTGAAGGTCGAATTCCCTACGAGCAGTACTTC.

The chain has TRBV29-1 and TRBJ1-1; D gene ambiguous. V dropped 3 bases and J dropped 1 base, with 9 bases sitting between them. This CDR3 region has 13 residues. Germline CDR1 is SQVTM and CDR2 is ANQGSEA. This chain's CDR3 is CSVELAQNTEAFF. The CDR3 nucleotides read TGCAGCGTTGAGCTAGCACAGAACACTGAAGCTTTCTTT.

V is TRBV12-3 or TRBV12-4 and J is TRBJ2-2; TRBD1 matches 9 bases. The CDR3 is 15 amino acids. Unmatched junction bases numbered 9, after V lost 7 bases and J lost 6 bases. The CDR3 nucleotides are TGTGCCAGCAAGGGTTCGGACAGGGGACCCGGGGAGCTGTTTTTT. Protein sequence: CASKGSDRGPGELFF.

The table lists this clonotype with a few counts. This rearrangement joins TRBV20-1 to TRBJ1-5; TRBD1 matches 8 bases. The CDR3 has 14 residues. V shed 7 bases and J 0 bases; nucleotides not matched to a gene: 5. CDR1 is DFQATT and CDR2 is SNEGSKA in the germline V gene (reference sequence). In DNA form, the CDR3 reads TGCAGTGTTGCGACAGGGGATAGCAATCAGCCCCAGCATTTT. This codes for CSVATGDSNQPQHF.

The genes are TRBV15 and TRBJ1-4; no clear D gene. Trimming removed 0 bases from V and 8 bases from J, with 10 bases in between. The CDR3 is 14 residues long. CDR1 and CDR2 (germline): LNHNV, YYDKDF (reference sequence). Written as DNA, the CDR3 is TGTGCCACCAGCAGAGACCAACTCGACGAAAAACTGTTTTTT. Translating gives CATSRDQLDEKLFF.

The rearrangement uses TRBV7-9 and TRBJ2-1, with 8 bases matching TRBD2. Losses at the gene ends were 3 bases for V and 8 bases for J; bases not matched to a gene: 3. The length of the CDR3 is 13 residues. The germline V gene encodes CDR1 SEHNR and CDR2 FQNEAQ (reference sequence). Here the CDR3 DNA reads TGTGCCAGCAGCTTCTCGGGACTAGATGAGCAGTTCTTC. This translates into CASSFSGLDEQFF.

In its sample, this clonotype was seen a few times. This chain uses TRBV15 with TRBJ1-5; 8 bases are shared with TRBD1. Trimming took 3 bases from V and 7 from J; bases not matched to a gene: 11. Germline CDR1 LNHNV, CDR2 YYDKDF (reference sequence). This CDR3 has 16 amino acids. The CDR3 spells CATSSPFQGAGQPQHF. The CDR3 DNA reads TGTGCCACCAGCAGTCCTTTTCAGGGGGCCGGACAGCCCCAGCATTTT. Full variable domain (remainder filled in from reference TRBV15 and TRBJ1-5): DAMVIQNPRYQVTQFGKPVTLSCSQTLNHNVMYWYQQKSSQAPKLLFHYYDKDFNNEADTPDNFQSRRPNTSFCFLDIRSPGLGDTAMYLCATSSPFQGAGQPQHFGDGTRLSIL.

This clonotype was counted only a few times. V and J are TRBV28 and TRBJ2-7, with D possibly being TRBD1 or TRBD2 (5 bases each). The V end lost 4 bases, the J end lost 3 bases, and 10 bases lay between the germline ends. CDR3 length: 13 residues. CDR1 and CDR2 from the germline V gene are MDHEN and SYDVKM. The chain's CDR3 is CASSWDGGYEQYF. The CDR3 nucleotides are TGTGCCAGCAGTTGGGACGGAGGCTACGAGCAGTACTTC.

This clonotype was seen only a few times. The rearrangement uses TRBV2 and TRBJ2-5; D is undetermined. CDR3 size: 16 residues. Germline-derived CDR1 and CDR2 are SNHLY and FYNNEI. V lost 3 bases and J 1 base, leaving 15 bases between the germline ends. The CDR3 loop is CASSDEATSSQETQYF. CDR3 nucleotides: TGTGCCAGCAGTGATGAGGCTACAAGCTCCCAAGAGACCCAGTACTTC.

This clonotype was seen only a few times. V and J are TRBV18 and TRBJ1-5; 8 bases fit TRBD1. With V trimmed by 5 bases and J by 5 bases, 2 bases remained unmatched. The CDR3 length is 13 residues. Per germline, CDR1 KGHSH and CDR2 LQKENI. The CDR3 region has the DNA TGTGCCAGCTCAGGGGACAGGCATCAGCCCCAGCATTTT. The encoded protein is CASSGDRHQPQHF.